The clone carrying this TCR beta chain was seen a few times. Germline V gives CDR1 KGHDR, CDR2 SFDVKD. V lost 3 bases, J lost 7 bases, and 5 bases stayed unmatched. The CDR3 covers 15 residues. Libraries were prepared by immunoSEQ multiplex PCR; TCRdb keeps only in-frame clonotypes and omits some of them. Of 80,000 to 95,000 clones in the sample, approximately 90% are singletons; the top ten hold about 30%. The sample is drawn from a study of blood T cell repertoires in COVID-19. Turning to the study itself: T cells, B-cell-depleted T cells, or PBMCs provided the cDNA or gDNA that served as material.

This chain joins TRBV24-1 and TRBJ1-4; 9 bases are a match to TRBD1. The origin of this receptor is a man aged 50 to 60 with active or convalescent COVID-19. Sequencing was performed on peripheral blood. Written as DNA, the CDR3 is TGTGCCACCAGTGATCGGGGACAGGGCGGTGAAAAACTGTTTTTT. Protein sequence: CATSDRGQGGEKLFF.